Shown below are 5 T cell receptor beta chains from a single sample sequenced in a study of cytomegalovirus exposure and HLA in healthy donors (dated 2017 in TCRdb). Libraries came from the immunoSEQ multiplex PCR assay. A mixture of 60 forward primers for TCR Vbeta segments and 13 reverse primers for TCR Jbeta segments was used in the multiplex PCR. Sourced from immuneACCESS, this table was stored by TCRdb with only in-frame sequences that have V and J called. A share of the clones is absent; for the studies checked, an unresolved V gene accounts for under half, and the remainder has no known explanation. The sample contains about 100,000 clones, around 76% of them found a single time. Of the sample, 7% to 9% falls within the top ten clones. Sequenced material: PBMCs. The receptor set was obtained from a man aged 35 to 55 in good health and CMV-seropositive.

This chain connects TRBV4-2 to TRBJ2-5, with 7 bases aligning to TRBD1. CDR3 size: 17 residues. V gave up 1 base and J gave up 5 bases; unmatched junction bases: 13. CDR1 and CDR2 (germline): LGHNA, YNFKEQ. The CDR3 region has the DNA TGTGCCAGCAGCCAAGTTACCCGGGTAGGGGGCGTTGAGACCCAGTACTTC. Its protein is CASSQVTRVGGVETQYF.

This chain uses TRBV6-5 with TRBJ1-5, with D unclear. V lost 7 bases, J lost 8 bases, and 9 bases lay in between. The length of the CDR3 is 11 residues. The V gene's germline CDR1 is MNHEY and CDR2 SVGAGI. CDR3 sequence: CASNVQKPQHF. CDR3 DNA sequence: TGTGCCAGCAATGTCCAGAAGCCCCAGCATTTT.

The V gene is TRBV9, the J gene TRBJ1-1, with 9 nucleotides matching TRBD1. Germline trimming cut 2 bases from V and 0 bases from J; bases unmatched to any gene: 5. The CDR3 consists of 16 residues. In germline, CDR1 is SGDLS, CDR2 YYNGEE. CDR3 region: CASSVRGQGLNTEAFF. The DNA for the CDR3 is TGTGCCAGCAGCGTTCGGGGACAGGGCCTGAACACTGAAGCTTTCTTT.

A single count supports this clone. The genes are TRBV6-1 and TRBJ2-3; 8 positions match TRBD1. The V segment lost 7 bases and the J segment 7 bases; nucleotides outside the gene matches: 7. Germline V lookup: CDR1 MNHNS, CDR2 SASEGT. This CDR3 has 13 amino acids. The CDR3 sequence: CASTAGGMNTQYF. CDR3 DNA sequence: TGTGCCAGCACTGCAGGGGGCATGAATACGCAGTATTTT.

This rearrangement joins TRBV6-6 to TRBJ1-4; 7 bases are a match to TRBD1. This CDR3 comprises 14 residues. The germline CDR1 and CDR2 sequences are MNHNY and SVGAGI (reference sequence). The V gene end was trimmed by 6 bases and the J gene end by 8 bases; junction bases not matched to a gene: 9. As DNA, the CDR3 is TGTGCCAGCAGCCACAGGGGATTCAGCGAAAAACTGTTTTTT. This codes for CASSHRGFSEKLFF.